Presented here are 21 T cell receptor beta chains from one specimen sequenced in a study of identical twins. TCRdb re-analysed the 5' RACE reads in MiXCR, keeping a single row per CDR3 protein. The data contain approximately 550,000 distinct CDR3 sequences, 20% to 25% of them singletons. These data are also associated with another study on yellow fever vaccine responses in identical twins.

Source material: CD4+ T cells sorted from blood. The source is a woman under 30 in good health.

This clonotype occurred a few times. The rearrangement uses TRBV24-1 and TRBJ2-1; 7 nucleotides align to TRBD2. V dropped 10 bases and J dropped 6; count of bases not matched to a gene: 11. This CDR3 region has 14 residues. Germline CDR1 KGHDR, CDR2 SFDVKD. Here the CDR3 reads CATNSGGGPNEQFF. CDR3 sequence (DNA): TGTGCCACGAACTCGGGGGGAGGGCCCAATGAGCAGTTCTTC.

The genes are TRBV5-5 and TRBJ1-2; perhaps TRBD1 as D (5 bases). Looked up from germline, CDR1 is SGHKS and CDR2 is YYEKEE (reference sequence). V gave up 4 bases and J gave up 2 bases, with 9 bases separating them. CDR3 length: 13 residues. The CDR3 DNA follows: TGTGCCAGCAGCCATACAGGAAACTATGGCTACACCTTC. This codes for CASSHTGNYGYTF.

There are a few counts of this clonotype. This sequence joins TRBV11-1 and TRBJ2-2; TRBD2 matches at 7 bases. This CDR3 has 18 amino acids. V shed 6 bases and J 3 bases; nucleotides not matched to a gene: 16. CDR1 and CDR2 (germline): SGHAT, FQDESV (reference sequence). CDR3 amino acids: CASSLSYFNLADTGELFF. DNA for the CDR3: TGTGCCAGCAGTTTAAGTTATTTCAACCTAGCGGACACCGGGGAGCTGTTTTTT.

V is TRBV19 and J is TRBJ2-1, with TRBD1 matching over 9 bases. CDR3 length equals 15 residues. The V gene end was trimmed by 7 bases and the J gene end by 6 bases; junction bases not matched to a gene: 10. CDR1 and CDR2 (germline): LNHDA, SQIVND (reference sequence). The CDR3 is CASTPGTGNLNEQFF. The CDR3 DNA reads TGTGCCAGTACCCCCGGGACAGGGAACCTCAATGAGCAGTTCTTC. Full variable domain (missing parts from reference TRBV19 and TRBJ2-1): DGGITQSPKYLFRKEGQNVTLSCEQNLNHDAMYWYRQDPGQGLRLIYYSQIVNDFQKGDIAEGYSVSREKKESFPLTVTSAQKNPTAFYLCASTPGTGNLNEQFFGPGTRLTVL.

The genes are TRBV7-6 and TRBJ2-1; 7 bases are a match to TRBD2. The junction had 4 bases not matched to a gene; V was cut back by 0 bases and J by 5 bases. Germline V CDR1 and CDR2: SGHVS, FNYEAQ. The CDR3 spans 15 residues. The CDR3: CASSLAGGLHNEQFF. The DNA of the CDR3 is TGTGCCAGCAGCTTAGCGGGAGGGCTCCACAATGAGCAGTTCTTC.

The table lists this clonotype with a few counts. The J gene is TRBJ2-3, the V gene TRBV5-1; TRBD2 is a possible D gene (6 bases). The V end was cut by 3 bases, the J end by 6 bases, with 17 bases between. Germline V gene sequence: CDR1 SGHRS, CDR2 YFSETQ. The CDR3 runs 15 residues. CDR3 loop: CASSSLRAGLDTQYF. Here the CDR3 DNA reads TGCGCCAGCAGCTCGCTACGCGCGGGACTTGATACGCAGTATTTT. Full variable domain (missing parts from reference TRBV5-1 and TRBJ2-3): KAGVTQTPRYLIKTRGQQVTLSCSPISGHRSVSWYQQTPGQGLQFLFEYFSETQRNKGNFPGRFSGRQFSNSRSEMNVSTLELGDSALYLCASSSLRAGLDTQYFGPGTRLTVL.

The rearrangement links TRBV9 to TRBJ2-1; 12 nucleotides match TRBD2. V shed 2 bases, J shed 3 bases, and the junction held 3 bases outside the gene matches. Germline V CDR1 and CDR2: SGDLS, YYNGEE. There are 16 residues in the CDR3. The chain's CDR3 is CASSVSSGRDYNEQFF. CDR3 sequence (DNA): TGTGCCAGCAGCGTCTCTAGCGGGAGGGACTACAATGAGCAGTTCTTC.

This chain joins TRBV4-2 and TRBJ2-1; 9 positions agree with TRBD2. CDR3 size: 16 residues. V shed 1 base and J 6 bases; nucleotides not matched to a gene: 7. The V gene's germline CDR1 is LGHNA and CDR2 YNFKEQ. The CDR3: CASSQVSGGMGNEQFF. DNA for the CDR3: TGTGCCAGCAGCCAAGTAAGCGGGGGGATGGGCAATGAGCAGTTCTTC.

This clonotype was found many times. This sequence joins TRBV27 and TRBJ2-1, with TRBD1 identical over 10 bases. Germline V lookup: CDR1 MNHEY, CDR2 SMNVEV (reference sequence). Losses at the gene ends were 4 bases for V and 3 bases for J; bases not matched to a gene: 3. The CDR3 spans 15 residues. CDR3 nucleotide sequence: TGTGCCAGCAGTTCGACAGGGGGCGGCTACAATGAGCAGTTCTTC. It yields the protein CASSSTGGGYNEQFF.

The chain carries TRBV6-1 and TRBJ2-1; 10 bases fit TRBD2. The V and J ends lost 1 base and 3 bases, in that order; junction bases with no gene match: 15. Germline CDR1 MNHNS, CDR2 SASEGT. The CDR3 has 20 residues. DNA for the CDR3: TGTGCCAGCAGTGAAGAAAGTGCTCGGACTAGCGGAATACTCTACAATGAGCAGTTCTTC. Encoded protein: CASSEESARTSGILYNEQFF.

This chain joins TRBV20-1 and TRBJ2-3; TRBD2 might be the D (6 bases). V was shortened by 6 bases and J by 2 bases, with 15 bases between the two germline ends. Looked up from germline, CDR1 is DFQATT and CDR2 is SNEGSKA (reference sequence). The CDR3 is 14 amino acids. The CDR3 protein is CSAGGVVPTDTQYF. The CDR3 DNA is TGCAGTGCCGGAGGGGTAGTCCCCACAGATACGCAGTATTTT.

This clonotype was detected a few times. Written as DNA, the CDR3 is TGTGCCAGCAGCCAAGATATAGGGGCGGGGGATACGCAGTATTTT. Its protein is CASSQDIGAGDTQYF. The genes are TRBV4-2 and TRBJ2-3, with a possible D match to TRBD2 (6 bases). V lost 0 bases and J 6 bases, leaving 13 bases between the germline ends. CDR1 and CDR2 from the germline V gene are LGHNA and YNFKEQ. CDR3 length equals 15 residues.

This clonotype came up many times. The chain uses TRBV5-5 and TRBJ2-1; D remains unclear. Germline V gene sequence: CDR1 SGHKS, CDR2 YYEKEE (reference sequence). With 1 base removed from V and 1 base from J, the gap between germline ends came to 9 bases. This CDR3 region has 15 residues. The CDR3 protein is CASSLLGGSYNEQFF. CDR3 nucleotides: TGTGCCAGCAGCTTGTTGGGTGGTTCCTACAATGAGCAGTTCTTC.

The chain carries TRBV5-1 and TRBJ2-2; TRBD1 matches at 8 bases. Trimming at V came to 0 bases and at J to 5 bases, leaving 6 bases not matched to a gene. Per the germline V gene, CDR1 is SGHRS and CDR2 is YFSETQ. The CDR3 sequence is 16 residues long. The CDR3: CASSLVGRGPTGELFF. The CDR3 DNA reads as TGCGCCAGCAGCTTGGTCGGCAGGGGGCCAACCGGGGAGCTGTTTTTT.

This clonotype was detected only a few times. The CDR3 DNA sequence: TGTGCCAGCAGCCCCGTCCCTAACACTGAAGCTTTCTTT. Amino acid sequence: CASSPVPNTEAFF. This chain uses TRBV3-1 with TRBJ1-1, with D unresolved. This CDR3 region has 13 residues. Germline values: CDR1 LGHDT, CDR2 YNNKEL (reference sequence). Trimming removed 4 bases from V and 2 bases from J, with 8 bases in between.

V is TRBV11-3 and J is TRBJ2-2; weak D call: TRBD2 (6 bases). Germline V CDR1 and CDR2: SGHNT, YENEEA. V lost 6 bases and J lost 7, with 18 bases in between. The CDR3 consists of 15 residues. This CDR3 reads CASRNSEGLGGELFF. The CDR3 DNA follows: TGTGCCAGCAGAAACTCCGAGGGACTTGGCGGGGAGCTGTTTTTT.

V and J are TRBV19 and TRBJ2-7; a weak D match, TRBD2 (5 bases). The CDR3 length is 14 residues. V dropped 1 base and J dropped 0 bases, with 7 bases sitting between them. Germline V gene sequence: CDR1 LNHDA, CDR2 SQIVND (reference sequence). The CDR3 sequence is CASSIVGSSYEQYF. For the CDR3, the DNA is TGTGCCAGTAGTATAGTGGGGAGCTCCTACGAGCAGTACTTC.

V is TRBV12-3 or TRBV12-4 and J is TRBJ2-1; TRBD1 is a possible D gene (6 bases). The CDR3 extends over 15 amino acids. Trimming removed 7 bases at V and 7 bases at J, with 20 bases between. This CDR3 reads CASKIQGSPRNEQFF. CDR3 sequence (DNA): TGTGCCAGCAAGATACAGGGCTCCCCTAGGAATGAGCAGTTCTTC.

This chain uses TRBV12-3 or TRBV12-4 with TRBJ2-5; D remains unclear. The CDR3 sequence is 13 residues long. V lost 2 bases and J lost 7, with 11 bases in between. CDR3 in amino acids: CASSLRAVGTQYF. In DNA, the CDR3 is TGTGCCAGCAGTTTACGCGCGGTGGGGACCCAGTACTTC.

Concerning this clonotype: At one of its ends the junction is not consistent with the germline gene, which may arise from a read error. This chain links TRBV2 with TRBJ2-1; D remains unclear. Germline assignment: CDR1 SNHLY and CDR2 FYNNEI. CDR3 length: 11 residues. CDR3 sequence: CASSDGLGSVF. In DNA, the CDR3 is TGTGCCAGCAGTGACGGGCTGGGGTCCGTCTTC.

There are a few counts of this clonotype. The chain uses TRBV3-1 and TRBJ2-2, with TRBD1 matching over 7 bases. V gave up 1 base and J gave up 5 bases; unmatched junction bases: 4. Germline-derived CDR1 and CDR2 are LGHDT and YNNKEL (reference sequence). The CDR3 runs 15 residues. The CDR3 DNA sequence: TGTGCCAGCAGCCAAGCGACAGGGATTACCGGGGAGCTGTTTTTT. As protein: CASSQATGITGELFF.